This T cell receptor beta chain was retrieved from a study of blood T cell repertoires in COVID-19. Across the study: The samples span acute and convalescent COVID-19 from the United States, Italy and Spain. Nucleic acid was either cDNA or gDNA, and it came from T cells, B-cell-depleted T cells, or PBMCs.

Trimming pared 10 bases from V and 2 bases from J, leaving 15 bases between. The CDR3 contains 13 residues. The germline gives CDR1 MNHEY, CDR2 SVGAGI. In the source study's methods: The assay estimated nucleated cells by amplifying reference gene primers. The data were produced by immunoSEQ multiplex PCR, yet TCRdb's version contains in-frame clones alone and is incomplete. V and J calls and clone size are copied from that table; D and trimming were computed from the DNA. The sample gives 150,000 to 200,000 clones, about 86% of which show up once; over 7% is in the top ten. Sequenced: peripheral blood. The receptor was isolated from a woman older than 75 in a cohort sampled during active or convalescent COVID-19. This chain links TRBV6-5 with TRBJ2-7; D possibly corresponds to TRBD2 (6 bases). The CDR3 nucleotides read TGTGCCATCTCCAATAGCGGAACCTACGAGCAGTACGTC. This sequence encodes CAISNSGTYEQYV.